One and the same sample provided the 15 T cell receptor beta chains below, sequenced in a study of beta chain features in type 1 diabetes. As every portion of the isolated RNA was reverse transcribed, the sequencing read expressed TCRB transcripts. Profiled with immunoSEQ multiplex PCR; TCRdb holds only in-frame clones, not every one. Seen here are almost 350,000 clones, roughly 8% observed once, and the top ten hold around 0.44%. Source material: central memory CD4+ T cells from blood. These receptors came from a woman younger than 30 in good health.

This clone came up a few times. The chain combines TRBV9 with TRBJ1-3; no definite D call. Trimming took off 3 bases at V and 0 bases at J, with 10 bases between the two ends. The germline V gene has CDR1 SGDLS and CDR2 YYNGEE. The CDR3 has 15 amino acids. The CDR3 loop is CASSDHANSGNTIYF. The CDR3 nucleotides read TGTGCCAGCAGCGATCACGCAAACTCTGGAAACACCATATATTTT.

This clone was seen more than once but under ten times. The J gene is TRBJ2-7, the V gene TRBV19; D possibly corresponds to TRBD1 (5 bases). The CDR3 contains 14 residues. Germline-derived CDR1 and CDR2 are LNHDA and SQIVND (reference sequence). V was pared by 7 bases and J by 3 bases, with 16 bases between. The CDR3 DNA reads TGTGCCAGTAACTCCCAGGGCCCGCTCTACGAGCAGTACTTC. Translating gives CASNSQGPLYEQYF. The whole variable domain, filled in from reference TRBV19 and TRBJ2-7, reads DGGITQSPKYLFRKEGQNVTLSCEQNLNHDAMYWYRQDPGQGLRLIYYSQIVNDFQKGDIAEGYSVSREKKESFPLTVTSAQKNPTAFYLCASNSQGPLYEQYFGPGTRLTVT.

This clone was picked up a small number of times. The V call is TRBV29-1, the J call TRBJ2-5; tentative D call: TRBD1 (5 bases). Per the germline V gene, CDR1 is SQVTM and CDR2 is ANQGSEA. The CDR3 is made up of 13 amino acids. Trimming shortened V by 4 bases and J by 5 bases, and 14 bases separated the two germline ends. The DNA of the CDR3 is TGCAGCGTTGTGGGTGGGGCGCGGGAGACCCAGTACTTC. Translating gives CSVVGGARETQYF.

This chain connects TRBV6-5 to TRBJ2-1; 8 bases fit TRBD2. Germline V gene lookup returns CDR1 MNHEY and CDR2 SVGAGI. This CDR3 spans 16 amino acids. The ends lost 0 bases at V and 5 bases at J; junction bases unmatched: 6. The CDR3 loop reads CASSYSREGHHNEQFF. CDR3 coding DNA: TGTGCCAGCAGTTACTCCCGGGAGGGCCACCACAATGAGCAGTTCTTC.

Only a few counts were recorded for this clone. J is TRBJ2-4 and V is TRBV6-5, with 9 bases matching TRBD1. Trimming cost V 6 bases and J 3 bases; bases outside gene matches: 6. The CDR3 totals 15 residues. The germline V gene encodes CDR1 MNHEY and CDR2 SVGAGI. The CDR3 sequence: CASRPQGAVKNIQYF. CDR3 sequence (DNA): TGTGCCAGCAGGCCACAGGGGGCGGTCAAAAACATTCAGTACTTC.

This clone was counted between two and nine times. V gene TRBV28 combines with J gene TRBJ2-1; D is undetermined. V was cut by 5 bases and J by 8 bases, with 10 bases left in between. Germline CDR1 is MDHEN and CDR2 is SYDVKM. The CDR3 sequence is 12 residues long. As DNA, the CDR3 is TGTGCCAGCAGTCTGCTAAGGGATGAGCAGTTCTTC. It codes for CASSLLRDEQFF.

This clone has a handful of counts. The CDR3 is CASSLRGQGSTEAFF. DNA for the CDR3: TGTGCCAGCAGTTTACGCGGACAGGGGAGCACTGAAGCTTTCTTT. The rearrangement links TRBV28 to TRBJ1-1; 9 nucleotides agree with TRBD1. This CDR3 contains 15 residues. Per the germline V gene, CDR1 is MDHEN and CDR2 is SYDVKM. After removal of 2 bases from V and 4 bases from J, the junction contained 5 bases not matched to a gene.

The gene calls are TRBV5-1 and TRBJ2-5, with 14 bases identical to TRBD2. CDR1 and CDR2 (germline): SGHRS, YFSETQ. This CDR3 is built from 16 residues. Trimming at V came to 3 bases and at J to 5 bases, leaving 6 bases not matched to a gene. The CDR3 DNA follows: TGCGCCAGCAGCTGGGGGACTAGCGGGAGTGGGGAGACCCAGTACTTC. This gives the protein CASSWGTSGSGETQYF.

This clone was recorded a few times. The chain links TRBV29-1 to TRBJ1-1; no definite D call. This CDR3 has 13 amino acids. Per the germline V gene, CDR1 is SQVTM and CDR2 is ANQGSEA. V was cut by 6 bases and J by 3 bases, with 14 bases left in between. The CDR3 DNA reads as TGCAGCGTCCAGCGCCCAGCCCACACTGAAGCTTTCTTT. Amino acid sequence: CSVQRPAHTEAFF. The full variable domain, completed using reference TRBV29-1 and TRBJ1-1, is SAVISQKPSRDICQRGTSLTIQCQVDSQVTMMFWYRQQPGQSLTLIATANQGSEATYESGFVIDKFPISRPNLTFSTLTVSNMSPEDSSIYLCSVQRPAHTEAFFGQGTRLTVV.

This clone has at least ten counts. J is TRBJ2-1 and V is TRBV19, with D perhaps matching TRBD1 (6 bases). Germline-derived CDR1 and CDR2 are LNHDA and SQIVND (reference sequence). V was trimmed by 3 bases and J by 4 bases, leaving 16 bases between them. This CDR3 is 16 amino acids long. The CDR3 DNA follows: TGTGCCAGTAGTATGGTCTTGGGGACACATTACAATGAGCAGTTCTTC. It codes for CASSMVLGTHYNEQFF.

V is TRBV18 and J is TRBJ1-2, with D possibly matching TRBD1 (5 bases). Between the trimmed V and J ends, which lost 5 bases and 6 bases, there was a span of 16 bases. CDR3 length: 14 residues. Per germline, CDR1 KGHSH and CDR2 LQKENI. In DNA form, the CDR3 reads TGTGCCAGCTCAGATTACAGGCGAGAGAATGGCTACACCTTC. It translates to CASSDYRRENGYTF.

The table lists this clone with a few counts. The V gene is TRBV15, the J gene TRBJ2-1; 14 nucleotides match TRBD2. The trim removed 3 bases at V and 5 bases at J, leaving 12 bases unmatched. This CDR3 comprises 19 residues. In germline, CDR1 is LNHNV, CDR2 YYDKDF (reference sequence). The CDR3 coding sequence is TGTGCCACCAGCAGGGCTCCCGGGACTAGCGGGAGTGTTAACAATGAGCAGTTCTTC. This sequence encodes CATSRAPGTSGSVNNEQFF.

The CDR3 protein is CASSFSIEQYF. The DNA for the CDR3 is TGTGCCAGCAGCTTTTCTATCGAGCAGTACTTC. The chain carries TRBV11-2 and TRBJ2-7, with D hard to call. The CDR3 contains 11 residues. Germline CDR1 and CDR2: SGHAT and FQNNGV. V lost 3 bases and J lost 6, with 6 bases in between.

The J gene is TRBJ2-7, the V gene TRBV2; D gene ambiguous. The ends were cut back, 7 bases at V and 1 base at J, with 5 bases in the middle. This CDR3 has 11 amino acids. Germline V gene lookup returns CDR1 SNHLY and CDR2 FYNNEI. In DNA, the CDR3 is TGTGCCAGCAAGCAGTCCTACGAGCAGTACTTC. It translates to CASKQSYEQYF.

This clone has just a few counts. This chain connects TRBV15 to TRBJ2-7, with D perhaps TRBD2 (6 bases). Germline lookup yields CDR1 LNHNV and CDR2 YYDKDF (reference sequence). The CDR3 totals 14 residues. With 1 base removed from V and 1 base from J, the gap between germline ends came to 8 bases. The CDR3 loop reads CATSRAGGSYEQYF. The CDR3, as DNA: TGTGCCACCAGCAGAGCAGGAGGGTCCTACGAGCAGTACTTC.